The rows below give T cell receptor beta chains drawn from one sample of a study of blood T cell repertoires in COVID-19. Profiling relied on immunoSEQ multiplex PCR, and the TCRdb table lists in-frame clones only, not all of them. This table holds some 240,000 clones, approximately 90% found once. Sequenced sample: peripheral blood. These receptors all stem from a man aged 55 to 70 with COVID-19, enrolled during active disease. Each CDR3 is given with its conserved first and last residue. A D gene is named only where the DNA matches it firmly. A row's size may be missing; if present it is once, few, many or a size class.

v_gene: TRBV15; d_gene: TRBD1; abundance: NA; j_gene: TRBJ2-7; CDR3aa: CATSPTGGGYEQYF; CDR3nt: TGTGCCACCAGCCCGACAGGGGGCGGCTACGAGCAGTACTTC
v_gene: TRBV12-2; d_gene: NA; abundance: NA; j_gene: TRBJ2-7; CDR3aa: CASRAAGDPYEQYF; CDR3nt: TGTGCAAGTCGCGCAGCGGGGGATCCCTACGAGCAGTACTTC
v_gene: TRBV12-5; d_gene: TRBD1; abundance: NA; j_gene: TRBJ1-5; CDR3aa: CARGGDREDQPQHF; CDR3nt: TGTGCTAGAGGGGGGGACAGGGAGGATCAGCCCCAGCATTTT
v_gene: TRBV6-1; d_gene: NA; abundance: NA; j_gene: TRBJ1-2; CDR3aa: CASSEAFIRGSFGYTF; CDR3nt: TGTGCCAGCAGTGAAGCCTTTATAAGGGGAAGTTTTGGCTACACCTTC
v_gene: TRBV7-2; d_gene: NA; abundance: NA; j_gene: TRBJ2-3; CDR3aa: CASSLVKDTQYF; CDR3nt: TGTGCCAGCAGCCTCGTAAAAGATACGCAGTATTTT
v_gene: TRBV10-1; d_gene: TRBD2; abundance: NA; j_gene: TRBJ2-7; CDR3aa: CAREDFPSGGVNEQYF; CDR3nt: TGCGCCAGAGAAGACTTTCCCAGCGGGGGAGTTAACGAGCAGTACTTC
v_gene: TRBV28; d_gene: TRBD1; abundance: NA; j_gene: TRBJ2-7; CDR3aa: CASSLYLTGAYEQYF; CDR3nt: TGTGCCAGCAGTCTATACCTGACAGGGGCCTACGAGCAGTACTTC
v_gene: TRBV18; d_gene: NA; abundance: NA; j_gene: TRBJ2-6; CDR3aa: CASSSTAPGANVLTF; CDR3nt: TGTGCCAGCTCATCGACAGCCCCTGGGGCCAACGTCCTGACTTTC
v_gene: TRBV6-4; d_gene: TRBD2; abundance: NA; j_gene: TRBJ2-3; CDR3aa: CASSESGGEEDTQYF; CDR3nt: TGTGCCAGCAGTGAATCGGGGGGGGAGGAAGATACGCAGTATTTT
v_gene: TRBV7-2; d_gene: TRBD2; abundance: NA; j_gene: TRBJ2-7; CDR3aa: CASSYRLAVSYEQYF; CDR3nt: TGTGCCAGCAGTTACAGACTAGCGGTCTCCTACGAGCAGTACTTC
v_gene: TRBV6-5; d_gene: TRBD1; abundance: NA; j_gene: TRBJ1-5; CDR3aa: CASREGQGNQPQHF; CDR3nt: TGTGCCAGCAGGGAGGGACAGGGAAATCAGCCCCAGCATTTT
v_gene: TRBV2; d_gene: NA; abundance: NA; j_gene: TRBJ2-2; CDR3aa: CASSGPPEGTNTGELFF; CDR3nt: TGTGCCAGCAGCGGACCCCCGGAGGGGACGAACACCGGGGAGCTGTTTTTT
v_gene: TRBV27; d_gene: TRBD1; abundance: NA; j_gene: TRBJ1-2; CDR3aa: CASTDRARRYFINYGYTF; CDR3nt: TGTGCCAGCACCGACAGGGCCCGGAGGTATTTTATCAACTATGGCTACACCTTC
v_gene: TRBV10-3; d_gene: NA; abundance: NA; j_gene: TRBJ1-6; CDR3aa: CAISESTGSSPLHF; CDR3nt: TGTGCCATCAGTGAGTCGACAGGTTCATCGCCCCTCCACTTT
v_gene: TRBV19; d_gene: TRBD1; abundance: NA; j_gene: TRBJ2-1; CDR3aa: CASTVTGANEQFF; CDR3nt: TGTGCCAGTACCGTGACAGGGGCGAATGAGCAGTTCTTC
v_gene: TRBV19; d_gene: NA; abundance: NA; j_gene: TRBJ1-5; CDR3aa: CASSIREPLGVQPQHF; CDR3nt: TGTGCCAGTAGTATAAGGGAGCCTTTGGGTGTTCAGCCCCAGCATTTT
v_gene: TRBV19; d_gene: TRBD1; abundance: NA; j_gene: TRBJ1-1; CDR3aa: CASSVGQKEGEAFF; CDR3nt: TGTGCCAGTAGTGTGGGACAGAAGGAGGGGGAAGCTTTCTTT
v_gene: TRBV18; d_gene: TRBD1; abundance: NA; j_gene: TRBJ2-7; CDR3aa: CASSPPNRDSYEQYF; CDR3nt: TGTGCCAGCTCACCACCTAACCGGGACAGTTACGAGCAGTACTTC
v_gene: TRBV11-2; d_gene: NA; abundance: NA; j_gene: TRBJ2-7; CDR3aa: CASSLATTPFYEQYF; CDR3nt: TGTGCCAGCAGCTTAGCCACGACTCCTTTCTACGAGCAGTACTTC
v_gene: TRBV2; d_gene: TRBD2; abundance: NA; j_gene: TRBJ2-7; CDR3aa: CASSFVTSGITYEQYF; CDR3nt: TGTGCCAGCAGTTTCGTGACTAGCGGCATAACCTACGAGCAGTACTTC
v_gene: TRBV19; d_gene: NA; abundance: NA; j_gene: TRBJ1-6; CDR3aa: CASTVGGTSFNSPLHF; CDR3nt: TGTGCCAGTACCGTAGGAGGGACCTCCTTTAATTCACCCCTCCACTTT
v_gene: TRBV5-1; d_gene: NA; abundance: NA; j_gene: TRBJ1-1; CDR3aa: CASRDTGNTEAFF; CDR3nt: TGCGCCAGCAGGGACACCGGGAACACTGAAGCTTTCTTT
v_gene: TRBV4-2; d_gene: TRBD2; abundance: NA; j_gene: TRBJ2-1; CDR3aa: CASSRRLAGDDNEQFF; CDR3nt: TGTGCCAGCAGCCGCCGACTAGCGGGAGACGACAATGAGCAGTTCTTC
v_gene: TRBV28; d_gene: TRBD1; abundance: NA; j_gene: TRBJ1-3; CDR3aa: CASSSGQGGSGNTIYF; CDR3nt: TGTGCCAGCAGTTCGGGACAGGGAGGCTCTGGAAACACCATATATTTT
v_gene: TRBV12-3/TRBV12-4; d_gene: NA; abundance: once; j_gene: TRBJ1-1; CDR3aa: CASRRQKNTEAFF; CDR3nt: TGTGCCAGCAGACGACAGAAGAACACTGAAGCTTTCTTT
v_gene: TRBV5-6; d_gene: NA; abundance: NA; j_gene: TRBJ2-3; CDR3aa: CASSLSTDTQYF; CDR3nt: TGTGCCAGCAGCCTCAGCACAGATACGCAGTATTTT
v_gene: TRBV12-3/TRBV12-4; d_gene: NA; abundance: NA; j_gene: TRBJ1-1; CDR3aa: CASSWGGYEAFF; CDR3nt: TGTGCCAGCAGTTGGGGGGGTTATGAAGCTTTCTTT
v_gene: TRBV5-1; d_gene: TRBD2; abundance: NA; j_gene: TRBJ2-7; CDR3aa: CASSLAGLALAAWYF; CDR3nt: TGCGCCAGCAGCTTGGCGGGACTAGCTTTGGCCGCTTGGTACTTC
v_gene: TRBV7-2; d_gene: TRBD2; abundance: NA; j_gene: TRBJ2-4; CDR3aa: CASSPGRWGGMGNIQYF; CDR3nt: TGTGCCAGCAGCCCCGGGCGATGGGGGGGAATGGGCAACATTCAGTACTTC